The 19 T cell receptor beta chains presented below share a single source sample, sequenced in a study of T-cell memory formation after mild COVID-19. TCRdb fed the 5' RACE reads into MiXCR, producing one record per CDR3 protein. The top ten clones hold over 20% of a sample with some 300,000 distinct CDR3 sequences, around 20% of them seen once. Sequenced material: PBMCs or a T cell subset sorted from them (not recorded which). These TCRs come from a man aged 18 to 30 who had mild COVID-19 (a few samples of this study predate the infection). Cell type and time point are not known.

This clonotype has a count of ten or more. This chain joins TRBV7-6 and TRBJ1-6; 7 bases agree with TRBD1. Germline V lookup: CDR1 SGHVS, CDR2 FNYEAQ. This CDR3 contains 13 residues. The ends lost 11 bases at V and 6 bases at J; junction bases unmatched: 7. The CDR3 coding sequence is TGTGCCTCCAGACAGGGAGGTAATTCACCCCTCCACTTT. Its translation: CASRQGGNSPLHF.

This clonotype was observed a handful of times. J is TRBJ1-5 and V is TRBV6-6; 10 nucleotides line up with TRBD1. CDR3 length: 17 amino acids. V was pared by 6 bases and J by 4 bases, with 12 bases of the junction left unmatched. The germline CDR1 and CDR2 sequences are MNHNY and SVGAGI (reference sequence). DNA for the CDR3: TGTGCCAGCAGCTCGACAGGGGGCAGGAGGGGGAATCAGCCCCAGCATTTT. This codes for CASSSTGGRRGNQPQHF.

This clonotype showed up just a few times. The rearrangement links TRBV7-9 to TRBJ2-2; possibly TRBD2 for D (6 bases). The CDR3 covers 15 residues. Germline values: CDR1 SEHNR, CDR2 FQNEAQ (reference sequence). V dropped 7 bases and J dropped 1 base, with 13 bases sitting between them. The chain's CDR3 is CASTIPGLNTGELFF. The CDR3 DNA is TGTGCCAGCACCATTCCGGGACTGAACACCGGGGAGCTGTTTTTT.

This clonotype was seen a few times. V and J are TRBV7-2 and TRBJ1-2; D unclear. There are 12 residues in the CDR3. The germline CDR1 and CDR2 sequences are SGHTA and FQGNSA. V was trimmed by 6 bases and J by 4 bases, leaving 9 bases between them. CDR3 region: CASREASYGYTF. The CDR3 nucleotides are TGTGCCAGCAGGGAGGCCTCCTATGGCTACACCTTC. Filled out from reference TRBV7-2 and TRBJ1-2, the complete variable domain reads GAGVSQSPSNKVTEKGKDVELRCDPISGHTALYWYRQSLGQGLEFLIYFQGNSAPDKSGLPSDRFSAERTGGSVSTLTIQRTQQEDSAVYLCASREASYGYTFGSGTRLTVV.

This clonotype was seen at least ten times. The chain has TRBV5-1 and TRBJ2-2; D call uncertain. The V gene's germline CDR1 is SGHRS and CDR2 YFSETQ. The CDR3 consists of 16 residues. V was shortened by 0 bases and J by 0 bases, with 9 bases between the two germline ends. Here the CDR3 reads CASSLAWPSNTGELFF. The CDR3 nucleotides are TGCGCCAGCAGCTTGGCGTGGCCGTCGAACACCGGGGAGCTGTTTTTT.

This clonotype was detected a few times. This chain uses TRBV29-1 with TRBJ2-3; 7 nucleotides align to TRBD1. The CDR3 consists of 13 residues. V lost 4 bases, J lost 6 bases, and 7 bases stayed unmatched. Germline V CDR1 and CDR2: SQVTM, ANQGSEA. CDR3 amino acids: CSVGVTGRDTQYF. As DNA, the CDR3 is TGCAGCGTTGGTGTGACAGGGCGGGATACGCAGTATTTT.

V is TRBV6-2 or TRBV6-3 and J is TRBJ2-6, with 10 positions matching TRBD1. Per germline, CDR1 MNHEY and CDR2 SVGEGT. The CDR3 extends over 18 amino acids. J was trimmed by 2 bases and V by 2 bases; bases with no gene match: 6. CDR3 amino acids: CASSYGDRGTPGANVLTF. The CDR3 DNA follows: TGTGCCAGCAGTTACGGGGACAGGGGAACACCTGGGGCCAACGTCCTGACTTTC.

The rearrangement links TRBV7-2 to TRBJ1-2, with 7 positions matching TRBD1. The CDR3 length is 16 residues. V lost 5 bases to trimming and J lost 6 bases; unmatched junction nucleotides: 15. Germline V gene sequence: CDR1 SGHTA, CDR2 FQGNSA. The CDR3 DNA is TGTGCCAGCAGCCCCAGTGCGGCAGGGGGGTTTAATGGCTACACCTTC. The encoded protein is CASSPSAAGGFNGYTF. Drawing the rest from reference TRBV7-2 and TRBJ1-2, the complete variable domain is GAGVSQSPSNKVTEKGKDVELRCDPISGHTALYWYRQSLGQGLEFLIYFQGNSAPDKSGLPSDRFSAERTGGSVSTLTIQRTQQEDSAVYLCASSPSAAGGFNGYTFGSGTRLTVV.

This clonotype was observed a handful of times. The chain has TRBV5-6 and TRBJ1-5, with D unclear. V was trimmed by 4 bases and J by 2 bases, leaving 13 bases between them. Per the germline V gene, CDR1 is SGHDT and CDR2 is YYEEEE. The CDR3 contains 15 residues. The CDR3 DNA sequence: TGTGCCAGCAGCCCGTGGGGTTTAGGCAATCAGCCCCAGCATTTT. This translates into CASSPWGLGNQPQHF. Based on the CDR3 plus reference TRBV5-6 and TRBJ1-5, the full variable domain is DAGVTQSPTHLIKTRGQQVTLRCSPKSGHDTVSWYQQALGQGPQFIFQYYEEEERQRGNFPDRFSGHQFPNYSSELNVNALLLGDSALYLCASSPWGLGNQPQHFGDGTRLSIL.

Note on this clonotype: At one boundary the junction diverges from the germline segment, which might be a read error. The rearrangement links TRBV15 to TRBJ2-3; possibly TRBD2 for D (5 bases). The CDR3 runs 18 residues. Germline V CDR1 and CDR2: LNHNV, YYDKDF (reference sequence). CDR3 region: CATSREGSSPLYTYTQYF. The CDR3 region has the DNA TGTGCCACCAGCAGAGAGGGGAGCTCCCCACTCTACACATATACGCAGTATTTT. The full variable domain, its missing parts supplied by reference TRBV15 and TRBJ2-3, is DAMVIQNPRYQVTQFGKPVTLSCSQTLNHNVMYWYQQKSSQAPKLLFHYYDKDFNNEADTPDNFQSRRPNTSFCFLDIRSPGLGDTAMYLCATSREGSSPLYTYTQYFGPGTRLTVL.

This clonotype was counted between two and nine times. The chain links TRBV7-8 to TRBJ2-3; D may be TRBD1 (6 bases). The CDR3 covers 16 residues. V dropped 1 base and J dropped 4 bases, with 15 bases sitting between them. The germline V gene has CDR1 SGHVS and CDR2 FQNEAQ. CDR3: CASSLEVRRGADTQYF. The CDR3 DNA reads TGTGCCAGCAGCTTAGAGGTTCGCAGGGGAGCAGATACGCAGTATTTT.

DNA for the CDR3: TGTGCCAGCAGCCAAGGGGCAGGGGGTGAAAAACTGTTTTTT. This translates into CASSQGAGGEKLFF. This chain joins TRBV6-6 and TRBJ1-4, with TRBD1 matching 7 bases. This CDR3 has 14 amino acids. Germline V gene sequence: CDR1 MNHNY, CDR2 SVGAGI (reference sequence). V lost 6 bases to trimming and J lost 7 bases; unmatched junction nucleotides: 8.

This clonotype was counted many times. This chain links TRBV5-5 with TRBJ2-3; 9 bases align to TRBD2. This CDR3 region has 16 residues. The germline V gene has CDR1 SGHKS and CDR2 YYEKEE (reference sequence). The V and J ends lost 0 bases and 6 bases, in that order; junction bases with no gene match: 8. CDR3 coding DNA: TGTGCCAGCAGCTTGGAAGCGGGGGGCTGGACTGATACGCAGTATTTT. It codes for CASSLEAGGWTDTQYF.

This CDR3 reads CASSLNSGEQYF. The CDR3 region has the DNA TGTGCCAGCAGCTTAAATTCGGGCGAGCAGTACTTC. The chain recombines TRBV7-2 with TRBJ2-7; D gene unclear. Germline CDR1 reads SGHTA; CDR2 reads FQGNSA. The CDR3 runs to 12 residues. V lost 2 bases, J lost 6 bases, and 8 bases lay in between.

In this sample, this clonotype turned up a few times. The chain couples TRBV7-2 to TRBJ1-4; D gene unclear. The length of the CDR3 is 14 residues. With 5 bases removed from V and 5 bases from J, the gap between germline ends came to 12 bases. Per the germline V gene, CDR1 is SGHTA and CDR2 is FQGNSA. CDR3 sequence reads: CASSGGVINEKLFF. As DNA, the CDR3 is TGTGCCAGCAGCGGCGGGGTGATAAATGAAAAACTGTTTTTT.

This chain connects TRBV12-3 or TRBV12-4 to TRBJ1-4; D uncertain. The CDR3 loop spans 16 amino acids. The V and J ends lost 5 bases and 2 bases respectively, with 15 bases between them. In DNA, the CDR3 is TGTGCCAGCAGTCCTGGACCCGGTATGACTAATGAAAAACTGTTTTTT. Its protein product is CASSPGPGMTNEKLFF.

The chain links TRBV2 to TRBJ2-1, with D possibly being TRBD2 (5 bases). Trimming stripped 6 bases from V and 0 bases from J, with 21 bases between. The CDR3 spans 18 residues. Germline CDR1 reads SNHLY; CDR2 reads FYNNEI. CDR3 bases: TGTGCCAGCAGGATATCCGGCTTAGTGGGGAGCTCCTACAATGAGCAGTTCTTC. Translated, it gives CASRISGLVGSSYNEQFF.

In this sample, this clonotype turned up a few times. CDR3 sequence reads: CASSSSGAGTDTQYF. The CDR3 nucleotides are TGCGCCAGCAGCTCCTCCGGGGCAGGCACAGATACGCAGTATTTT. This rearrangement joins TRBV5-1 to TRBJ2-3; D is perhaps TRBD1 or TRBD2 (5 bases each). This CDR3 region has 15 residues. CDR1 SGHRS and CDR2 YFSETQ come from the germline V gene. Trimming removed 3 bases at V and 1 base at J, with 12 bases between.

This rearrangement joins TRBV4-1 to TRBJ2-7; possible D gene TRBD1, 5 bases. With 1 base removed from V and 5 bases from J, the gap between germline ends came to 12 bases. The CDR3 loop spans 14 amino acids. Germline CDR1 is MGHRA and CDR2 is YSYEKL. The CDR3 nucleotides are TGCGCCAGCAGCCAAGCCCCAGGGTTGAACGAGCAGTACGTC. Its translation is CASSQAPGLNEQYV.